The source of this TCR beta chain is a study of blood T cell repertoires in COVID-19 (dated by TCRdb to the early 2020s). Turning to the overall study: Samples from collaborators originated in the United States, Italy and Spain and spanned both the acute and convalescent phases of COVID-19. The repertoires were made available in a free public database intended to serve as a resource for research on the immune response to SARS-CoV-2. Deeply sampled blood TCRbeta repertoires from subjects exposed to, actively infected with, or recovered from COVID-19 were included in the dataset. A de-identified subject ID, COVID-19 status, age in years and sex were almost always included in the sample metadata. Where HLA class I and class II types were available, the types were taken from metadata supplied by the sample provider, not from assay-based typing. The prospective study material was composed of cDNA or gDNA derived from T cells, B-cell-depleted T cells, or PBMCs. The samples were drawn from two sources: the first 160 participants of the ongoing ImmuneRACE study, and 950 to 1,500 subjects contributed by 6 global collaborators.

The collaborating institutions used their own protocols to collect whole blood in K2EDTA tubes. For TCRbeta analysis, collaborators shipped samples in one of three forms: frozen whole blood, isolated PBMCs, or DNA extracted from either of those sample types. Points the paper makes about the study in general: Clinical and demographic metadata were provided uncurated, with the amount varying by source and participant.

TCRbeta CDR3 regions were amplified from genomic DNA using the immunoSEQ Assay, a bias-controlled multiplex PCR. Per the source publication's procedure: The number of nucleated cells in each sample was estimated by amplification of reference gene primers within the assay. Sequence reads were collapsed and filtered to measure the absolute abundance of every unique TCRbeta CDR3 rearrangement. For each sample, productive Simpson clonality was calculated as the square root of Simpson's diversity index across productive rearrangements. TCRdb took over this immuneACCESS table, retaining in-frame rearrangements with V and J assigned. Such tables are incomplete; in checked studies, under half of the missing clones stem from an unresolved V gene, and the remainder is unexplained. V and J calls and clone size are given by that table; D and trimming were obtained from the DNA. This sample has hundreds of thousands of clones in its table, and less than 90% of those were observed once. Of the sample, 10% to 15% falls within the top ten clones.

The germline V gene specifies SQVTM as CDR1 and ANQGSEA as CDR2. Spanning cysteine to phenylalanine, the CDR3 consists of 14 amino acids. CDR3 DNA only is kept here, 42 bases in frame from base 1. V is reduced by 4 bases and J by 5 bases, leaving a spacing of 17 bases between them. In this sample, this clone turned up once. Its antigen remains unidentified. No quality values exist for individual bases; no much larger clone is one base distant. This sequence uses TRBV29-1 and TRBJ2-5; TRBD2 is possibly the D segment (6 matching bases). Sequencing used peripheral blood. This TCR was sampled from a human donor in a cohort sampled during active COVID-19. The sequence in DNA is TGCAGCGTTGGGCTAGTCGGGAGATGGGAGACCCAGTACTTC. Its product reads: CSVGLVGRWETQYF. With the portions outside the CDR3 filled from the reference TRBV29-1 and TRBJ2-5 genes, the complete variable region becomes SAVISQKPSRDICQRGTSLTIQCQVDSQVTMMFWYRQQPGQSLTLIATANQGSEATYESGFVIDKFPISRPNLTFSTLTVSNMSPEDSSIYLCSVGLVGRWETQYFGPGTRLLVL.